The TCR beta chain under discussion was sequenced for a study of CD8+ T cells in alopecia areata. Study-level points and caveats: Sharing of TCR sequences between patients (possibly for HLA-related reasons) was less clear than in mice. Sequenced scalp T cells also include alphabeta T cells resident in normal skin. Clonality in lesional scalp, especially alopecia totalis/universalis, exceeded that of normal scalp.

There are 14 residues in the CDR3. The V end was cut by 9 bases, the J end by 3 bases, with 16 bases between. CDR1 is SGHDT, CDR2 YYEEEE, per germline. PBMCs served as the source from which CD4+ and CD8+ T cells were sorted. Extracted from the samples, RNA was reverse transcribed into cDNA to serve as the sequencing template. The method was immunoSEQ multiplex PCR; TCRdb's version includes in-frame clones alone and lacks a portion of them. Counted here are about 110,000 clones, roughly 59% occurring once; the ten biggest clones make up 20% to 25%. With respect to this clone: Its antigen is as yet unknown.

The receptor was derived from a human donor in good health. What was sequenced was CD8+ T cells sorted from blood. The chain links TRBV5-6 to TRBJ2-1, with a tentative D call TRBD2 (5 bases). CDR3 sequence reads: CATIRGTDYNEQFF. As DNA, the CDR3 is TGTGCCACCATACGGGGTACCGACTACAATGAGCAGTTCTTC.